One sample yielded the 18 T cell receptor beta chains listed below, sequenced in a study of blood T cells in healthy people across ages. It was with a sample-barcoded 5' primer and a J-beta primer mix that a second PCR of roughly 7 to 12 cycles was run. One entry per CDR3 protein results from TCRdb running MiXCR on the 5' RACE reads. Of about 1.7 million distinct CDR3 sequences listed, 28% were seen once; the top ten hold about 8%. The specimen was blood. These receptors came from a woman aged 25 to 39 in good health.

The gene calls are TRBV2 and TRBJ1-2; TRBD1 is a possible D gene (6 bases). Trimming stripped 5 bases from V and 0 bases from J, with 13 bases between. CDR1 is SNHLY, CDR2 FYNNEI, per germline. The CDR3 sequence is 15 residues long. The CDR3 nucleotides read TGTGCCAGCAGTACCGAACAGGGAGCTAACTATGGCTACACCTTC. As protein: CASSTEQGANYGYTF.

This clonotype showed up just a few times. V is TRBV5-6 and J is TRBJ1-1; 8 bases are a match to TRBD1. CDR3 length: 16 amino acids. The V gene's germline CDR1 is SGHDT and CDR2 YYEEEE. V shed 0 bases, J shed 4 bases, and the junction held 8 bases outside the gene matches. CDR3 residues: CASSLGTGKIGTEAFF. In nucleotides, the CDR3 is TGTGCCAGCAGCTTGGGGACAGGGAAGATCGGCACTGAAGCTTTCTTT.

The CDR3 sequence: CASSDGGGYGEQFF. As DNA, the CDR3 is TGTGCCAGCAGTGACGGCGGGGGCTATGGGGAGCAGTTCTTC. The rearrangement uses TRBV6-4 and TRBJ2-1, with D possibly being TRBD2 (7 bases). CDR1 is MRHNA and CDR2 is SNTAGT in the germline V gene. The CDR3 has 14 residues. Trimming removed 2 bases from V and 10 bases from J, with 15 bases in between.

In this sample, this clonotype turned up many times. The chain couples TRBV4-3 to TRBJ2-5; 8 nucleotides align to TRBD2. The germline V gene has CDR1 LGHNA and CDR2 YSLEER. The J segment lost 5 bases and the V segment lost 0 bases, leaving 2 bases of the junction unmatched. The CDR3 runs to 14 residues. The CDR3 DNA is TGCGCCAGCAGCCAAGAGACTAGCGCGGAGACCCAGTACTTC. Translation gives CASSQETSAETQYF.

The chain combines TRBV20-1 with TRBJ1-2; TRBD1 is a possible D gene (6 bases). Looked up from germline, CDR1 is DFQATT and CDR2 is SNEGSKA (reference sequence). The V end lost 6 bases, the J end lost 6 bases, and 17 bases lay between the germline ends. The CDR3 is made up of 13 amino acids. The CDR3 loop reads CSATDSGLHGYTF. In DNA form, the CDR3 reads TGCAGTGCCACGGACAGCGGCCTCCATGGCTACACCTTC.

This rearrangement joins TRBV20-1 to TRBJ2-7; 7 bases fit TRBD2. The CDR3 is made up of 14 amino acids. Trimming at V came to 3 bases and at J to 2 bases, leaving 7 bases not matched to a gene. From germline, CDR1 is DFQATT and CDR2 SNEGSKA (reference sequence). CDR3 nucleotides: TGCAGTGCTAGTGACGAAGCGGGACCCTACGAGCAGTACTTC. This codes for CSASDEAGPYEQYF.

V and J are TRBV12-3 or TRBV12-4 and TRBJ1-5, with D possibly TRBD1 on 6 matching bases. The CDR3 runs to 16 residues. V was shortened by 8 bases and J by 4 bases, with 21 bases between the two germline ends. In DNA form, the CDR3 reads TGTGCCAGCGGGTACAGGGTGCCGTCCCTTAATCAGCCCCAGCATTTT. Amino acids: CASGYRVPSLNQPQHF.

This clonotype was seen a handful of times. The chain employs TRBV6-5 and TRBJ1-5; tentatively, D is TRBD1 (6 bases). From germline, CDR1 is MNHEY and CDR2 SVGAGI. Trimming pared 5 bases from V and 7 bases from J, leaving 15 bases between. The CDR3 has 14 residues. Here the CDR3 reads CASSTGIREQPQHF. In nucleotides, the CDR3 is TGTGCCAGCAGTACAGGGATACGGGAGCAGCCCCAGCATTTT.

The gene calls are TRBV12-3 or TRBV12-4 and TRBJ2-1; 7 bases are shared with TRBD2. J lost 4 bases, V lost 3 bases, and 9 bases had no gene match. The CDR3 is 16 amino acids. CDR3 DNA sequence: TGTGCCAGCAGTTTTGTGGCGGGGGAACTTTACAATGAGCAGTTCTTC. Amino acid sequence: CASSFVAGELYNEQFF.

This clonotype has more than one count but fewer than ten. The rearrangement links TRBV4-2 to TRBJ2-5, with D unclear. V lost 3 bases to trimming and J lost 0 bases, with 8 bases between them. From germline, CDR1 is LGHNA and CDR2 YNFKEQ. CDR3 length equals 14 residues. The CDR3 loop reads CASSHLADQETQYF. The CDR3 DNA reads as TGTGCCAGCAGCCACTTAGCAGACCAAGAGACCCAGTACTTC.

The chain joins TRBV12-3 or TRBV12-4 to TRBJ1-5; D remains ambiguous. Trimming removed 6 bases at V and 3 bases at J, with 12 bases between. There are 14 residues in the CDR3. DNA of the CDR3: TGTGCCAGCAGCCCCGGGAATCCCAATCAGCCCCAGCATTTT. Residues: CASSPGNPNQPQHF.

This clonotype showed up just a few times. This sequence joins TRBV25-1 and TRBJ2-7; TRBD2 matches at 8 bases. Germline V gene lookup returns CDR1 MGHDK and CDR2 SYGVNS. V shed 5 bases and J 1 base; nucleotides not matched to a gene: 16. CDR3 length: 18 amino acids. Here the CDR3 DNA reads TGTGCCAGCAGTTGGGGCGCCGGGGGGGGTGCTCAGTCCTACGAGCAGTACTTC. Encoded protein: CASSWGAGGGAQSYEQYF.

Ten or more counts support this clonotype. The rearrangement joins TRBV20-1 to TRBJ2-7; D is unresolved. Germline V gene lookup returns CDR1 DFQATT and CDR2 SNEGSKA (reference sequence). Trimming cost V 5 bases and J 5 bases, with 10 bases left between them. This CDR3 has 11 amino acids. CDR3 amino acids: CSAQEGNEQYF. The CDR3 DNA is TGCAGTGCTCAAGAAGGGAACGAGCAGTACTTC.

This clonotype was recorded at least ten times. The CDR3 loop is CATSGEGGARYGYTF. The CDR3 DNA follows: TGTGCCACCAGCGGGGAGGGGGGCGCTCGATATGGCTACACCTTC. V and J are TRBV15 and TRBJ1-2, with D tentatively TRBD1 (6 bases). V dropped 5 bases and J dropped 5 bases, with 18 bases sitting between them. CDR3 length equals 15 residues. Germline V gene data show CDR1 as LNHNV and CDR2 as YYDKDF (reference sequence).

This clonotype was observed a single time. The chain couples TRBV6-1 to TRBJ1-5; D is perhaps TRBD1 (6 bases). This CDR3 has 15 amino acids. With 3 bases removed from V and 6 bases from J, the gap between germline ends came to 15 bases. Germline-derived CDR1 and CDR2 are MNHNS and SASEGT. The CDR3 bases are TGTGCCAGCAGTGAGGATTGGGGGGCGGTTCAGCCCCAGCATTTT. Its protein is CASSEDWGAVQPQHF.

This clonotype was seen a few times. The chain couples TRBV29-1 to TRBJ2-1; 15 bases align to TRBD2. The CDR3 is 14 amino acids. CDR1 is SQVTM, CDR2 ANQGSEA, per germline. With 7 bases clipped from V and 9 bases from J, the junction kept 7 bases outside the gene matches. The CDR3 here is CSGTGTSGRTEQFF. CDR3 DNA sequence: TGCAGCGGTACCGGGACTAGCGGGAGGACTGAGCAGTTCTTC.

The CDR3 coding sequence is TGTGCCAGCAGCCCCCAGGGGGCGGTCTCTGGGGCCAACGTCCTGACTTTC. As protein: CASSPQGAVSGANVLTF. The rearrangement joins TRBV7-3 to TRBJ2-6; 8 bases map to TRBD1. The trim removed 5 bases at V and 0 bases at J, leaving 6 bases unmatched. CDR1 is SGHTA, CDR2 FQGTGA, per germline. The CDR3 length is 17 residues.

This clonotype was seen only a few times. The genes are TRBV9 and TRBJ1-3; no reliable D call. This CDR3 has 13 residues. The germline V and J ends were trimmed by 3 bases and 2 bases, with 6 bases remaining between them. Germline values: CDR1 SGDLS, CDR2 YYNGEE. CDR3 protein: CASSGGTGNTIYF. The CDR3 region has the DNA TGTGCCAGCAGCGGCGGGACTGGAAACACCATATATTTT.